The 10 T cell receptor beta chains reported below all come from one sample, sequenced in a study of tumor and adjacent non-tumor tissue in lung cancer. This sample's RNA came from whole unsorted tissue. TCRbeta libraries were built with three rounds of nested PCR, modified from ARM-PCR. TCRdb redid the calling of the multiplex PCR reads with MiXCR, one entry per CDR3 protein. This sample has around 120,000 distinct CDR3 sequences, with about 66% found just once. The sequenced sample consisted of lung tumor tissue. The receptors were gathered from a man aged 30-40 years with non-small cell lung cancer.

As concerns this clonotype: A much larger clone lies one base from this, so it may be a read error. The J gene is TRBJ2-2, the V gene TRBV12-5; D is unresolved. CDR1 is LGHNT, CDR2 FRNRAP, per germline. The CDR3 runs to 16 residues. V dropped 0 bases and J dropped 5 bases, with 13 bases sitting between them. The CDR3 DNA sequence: TGTGCTAGTGGTTTGGTACCCGGCCTGAGGACCGGGGAGCTGTTTTTT. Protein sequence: CASGLVPGLRTGELFF.

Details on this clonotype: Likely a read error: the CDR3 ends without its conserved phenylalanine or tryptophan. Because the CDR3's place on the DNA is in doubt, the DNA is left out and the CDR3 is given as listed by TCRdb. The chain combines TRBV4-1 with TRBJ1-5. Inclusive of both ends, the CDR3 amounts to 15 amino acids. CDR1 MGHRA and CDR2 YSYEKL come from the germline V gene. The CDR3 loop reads CASSQEPKEGQPHHY.

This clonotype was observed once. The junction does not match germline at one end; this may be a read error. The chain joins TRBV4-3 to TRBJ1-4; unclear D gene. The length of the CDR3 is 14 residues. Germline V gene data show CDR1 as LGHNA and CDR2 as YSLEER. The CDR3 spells CASSPVSGIEKLLF. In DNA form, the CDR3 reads TGCGCCAGCAGCCCAGTATCCGGGATAGAAAAACTGTTATTT.

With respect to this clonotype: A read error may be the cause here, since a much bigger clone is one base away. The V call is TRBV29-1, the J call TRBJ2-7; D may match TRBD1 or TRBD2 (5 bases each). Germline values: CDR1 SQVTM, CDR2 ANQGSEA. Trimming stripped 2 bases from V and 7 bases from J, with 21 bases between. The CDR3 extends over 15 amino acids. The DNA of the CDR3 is TGCAGCGTTGAACAGCCGGACATGACTTCGGGGGAGCAGTACTTC. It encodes CSVEQPDMTSGEQYF.

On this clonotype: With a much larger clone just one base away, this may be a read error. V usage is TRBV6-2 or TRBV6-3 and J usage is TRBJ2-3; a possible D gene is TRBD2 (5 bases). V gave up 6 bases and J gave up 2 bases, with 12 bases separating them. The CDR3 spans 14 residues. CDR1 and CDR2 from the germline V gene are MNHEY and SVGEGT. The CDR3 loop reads CASRQGRATDTQYF. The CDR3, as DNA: TGTGCCAGCAGACAAGGGAGAGCCACAGATACGCAGTATTTT.

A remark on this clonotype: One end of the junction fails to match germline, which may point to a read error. CDR3 bases: TGTGCCATCAATGAGACACCTTCGGGAGGCGGCTACACCTTC. Its translation is CAINETPSGGGYTF. The chain couples TRBV10-3 to TRBJ1-2; the D is unclear. The CDR3 totals 14 residues. Germline CDR1 is ENHRY and CDR2 is SYGVKD.

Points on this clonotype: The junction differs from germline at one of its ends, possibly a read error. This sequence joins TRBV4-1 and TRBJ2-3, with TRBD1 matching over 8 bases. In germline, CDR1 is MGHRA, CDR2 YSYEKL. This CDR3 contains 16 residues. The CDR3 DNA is TGCACCAGCAGCCAAGCATCAGGGGGCGGCACACATACGCAGTATTTT. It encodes CTSSQASGGGTHTQYF.

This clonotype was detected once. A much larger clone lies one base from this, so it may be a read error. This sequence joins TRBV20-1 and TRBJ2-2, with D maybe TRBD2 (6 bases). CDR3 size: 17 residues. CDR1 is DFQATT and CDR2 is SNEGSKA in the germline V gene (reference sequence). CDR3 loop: CIASNAPGAINTGELFF. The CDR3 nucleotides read TGCATTGCTAGTAACGCACCGGGAGCCATTAACACCGGGGAGCTGTTTTTT.

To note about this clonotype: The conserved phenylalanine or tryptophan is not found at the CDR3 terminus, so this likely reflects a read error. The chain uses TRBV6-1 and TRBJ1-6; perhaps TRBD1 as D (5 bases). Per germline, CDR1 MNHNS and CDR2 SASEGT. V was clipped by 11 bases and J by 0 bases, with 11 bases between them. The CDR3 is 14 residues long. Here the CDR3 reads CAVGRSSYNSPLHV. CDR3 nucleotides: TGTGCCGTGGGGCGGAGCTCCTATAATTCACCCCTCCACGTT.

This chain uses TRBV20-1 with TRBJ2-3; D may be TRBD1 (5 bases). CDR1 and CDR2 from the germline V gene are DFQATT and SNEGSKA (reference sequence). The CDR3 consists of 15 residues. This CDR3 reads CSLFGALTSGRLQYF. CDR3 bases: TGCAGCTTATTTGGGGCCCTTACGTCTGGGCGTTTGCAGTATTTT.